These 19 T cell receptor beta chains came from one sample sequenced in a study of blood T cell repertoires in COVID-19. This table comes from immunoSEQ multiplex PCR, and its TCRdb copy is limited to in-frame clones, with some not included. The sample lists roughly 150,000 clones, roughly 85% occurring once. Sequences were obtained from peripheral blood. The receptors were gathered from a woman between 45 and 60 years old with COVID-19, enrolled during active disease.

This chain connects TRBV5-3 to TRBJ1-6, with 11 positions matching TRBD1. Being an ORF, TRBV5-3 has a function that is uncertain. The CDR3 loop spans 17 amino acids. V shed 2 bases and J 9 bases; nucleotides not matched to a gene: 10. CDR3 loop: CARSLEGTGGIFSPLHF. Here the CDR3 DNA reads TGTGCCAGAAGCTTAGAAGGGACAGGGGGAATTTTTTCACCCCTCCACTTT.

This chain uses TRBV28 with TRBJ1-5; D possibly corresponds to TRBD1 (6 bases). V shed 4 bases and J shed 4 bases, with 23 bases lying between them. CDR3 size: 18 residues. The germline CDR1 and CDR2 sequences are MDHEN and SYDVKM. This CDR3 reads CASSSGQPLGANNQPQHF. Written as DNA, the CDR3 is TGTGCCAGCAGTTCCGGACAGCCCTTGGGGGCCAATAATCAGCCCCAGCATTTT.

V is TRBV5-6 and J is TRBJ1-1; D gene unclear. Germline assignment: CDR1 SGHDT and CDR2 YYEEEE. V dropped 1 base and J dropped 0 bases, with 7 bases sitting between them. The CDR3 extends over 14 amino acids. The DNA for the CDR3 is TGTGCCAGCAGCTTGAAACAGATGAACACTGAAGCTTTCTTT. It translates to CASSLKQMNTEAFF.

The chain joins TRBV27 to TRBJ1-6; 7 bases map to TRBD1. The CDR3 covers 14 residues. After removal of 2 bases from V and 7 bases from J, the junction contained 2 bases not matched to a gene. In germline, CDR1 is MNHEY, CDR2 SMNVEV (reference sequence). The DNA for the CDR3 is TGTGCCAGCAGTTTAGTCAGGGGGAATTCACCCCTCCACTTT. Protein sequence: CASSLVRGNSPLHF.

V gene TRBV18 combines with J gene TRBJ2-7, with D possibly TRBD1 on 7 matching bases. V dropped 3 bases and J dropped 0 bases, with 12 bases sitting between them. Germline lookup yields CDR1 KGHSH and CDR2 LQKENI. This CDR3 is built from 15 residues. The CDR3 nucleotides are TGTGCCAGCTCACCCGGGGGACAGAGCTCCTACGAGCAGTACTTC. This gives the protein CASSPGGQSSYEQYF.

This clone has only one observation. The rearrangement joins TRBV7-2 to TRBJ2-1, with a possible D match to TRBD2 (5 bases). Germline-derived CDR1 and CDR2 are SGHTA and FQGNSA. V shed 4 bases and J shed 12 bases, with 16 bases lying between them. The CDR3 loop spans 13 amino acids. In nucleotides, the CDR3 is TGTGCCAGCAGCTCCCTTACTAGTCATGGGCAGTTCTTC. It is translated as CASSSLTSHGQFF.

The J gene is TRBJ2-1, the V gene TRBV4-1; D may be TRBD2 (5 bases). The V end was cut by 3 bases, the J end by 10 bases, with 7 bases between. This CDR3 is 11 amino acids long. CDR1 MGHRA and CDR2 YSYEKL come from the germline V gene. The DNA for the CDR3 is TGCGCCAGCAGCCACGGCGGGGAGCAGTTCTTC. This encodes CASSHGGEQFF.

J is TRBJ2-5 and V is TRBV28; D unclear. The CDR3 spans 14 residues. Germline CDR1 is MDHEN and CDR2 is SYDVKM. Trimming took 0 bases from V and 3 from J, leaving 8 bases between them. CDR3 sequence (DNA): TGTGCCAGCAGTTTATGGACTGTCGAAGAGACCCAGTACTTC. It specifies CASSLWTVEETQYF.

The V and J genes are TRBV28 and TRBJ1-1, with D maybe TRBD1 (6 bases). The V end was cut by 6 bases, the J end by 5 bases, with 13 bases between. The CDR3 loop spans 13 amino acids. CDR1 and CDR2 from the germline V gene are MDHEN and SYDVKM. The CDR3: CASSPTGRTEAFF. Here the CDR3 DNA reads TGTGCCAGCAGCCCCACAGGGAGAACTGAAGCTTTCTTT.

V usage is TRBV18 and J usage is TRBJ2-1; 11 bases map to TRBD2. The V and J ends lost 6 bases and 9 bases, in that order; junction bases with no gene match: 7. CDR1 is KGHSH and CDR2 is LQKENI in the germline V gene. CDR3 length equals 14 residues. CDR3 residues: CASSDSGGAPEQFF. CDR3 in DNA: TGTGCCAGCTCTGATAGCGGGGGGGCCCCTGAGCAGTTCTTC.

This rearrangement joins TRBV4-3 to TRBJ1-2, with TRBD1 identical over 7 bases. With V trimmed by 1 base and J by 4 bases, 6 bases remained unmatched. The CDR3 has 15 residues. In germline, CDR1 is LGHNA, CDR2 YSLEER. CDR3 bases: TGCGCCAGCAGCCAAGTGAGGGACAGCCTCTATGGCTACACCTTC. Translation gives CASSQVRDSLYGYTF.

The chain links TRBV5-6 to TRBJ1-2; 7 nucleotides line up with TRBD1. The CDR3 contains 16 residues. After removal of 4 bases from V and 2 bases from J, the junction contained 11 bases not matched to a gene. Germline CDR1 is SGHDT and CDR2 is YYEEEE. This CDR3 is CASSTQSTGQNYGYTF. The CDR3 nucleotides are TGTGCCAGCAGCACCCAATCGACAGGGCAGAACTATGGCTACACCTTC.

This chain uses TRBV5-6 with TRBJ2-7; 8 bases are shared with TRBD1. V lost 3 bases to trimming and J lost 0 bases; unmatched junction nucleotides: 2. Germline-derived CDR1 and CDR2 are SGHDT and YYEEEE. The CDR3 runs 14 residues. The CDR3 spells CASSSGQGSYEQYF. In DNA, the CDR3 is TGTGCCAGCAGCTCCGGACAGGGCTCCTACGAGCAGTACTTC.

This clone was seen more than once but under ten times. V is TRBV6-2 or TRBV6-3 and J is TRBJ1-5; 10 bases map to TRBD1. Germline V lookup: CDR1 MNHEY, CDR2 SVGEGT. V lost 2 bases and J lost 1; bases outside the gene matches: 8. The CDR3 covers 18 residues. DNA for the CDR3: TGTGCCAGCAGTTACCGACAGGGGGCTTGGGAAAGCAATCAGCCCCAGCATTTT. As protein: CASSYRQGAWESNQPQHF.

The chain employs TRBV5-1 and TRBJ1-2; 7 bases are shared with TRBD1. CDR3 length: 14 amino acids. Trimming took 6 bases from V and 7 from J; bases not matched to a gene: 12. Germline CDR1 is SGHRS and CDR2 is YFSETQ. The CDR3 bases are TGCGCCAGCACTTACACGACAGGGAATGGTGGCTACACCTTC. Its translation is CASTYTTGNGGYTF.

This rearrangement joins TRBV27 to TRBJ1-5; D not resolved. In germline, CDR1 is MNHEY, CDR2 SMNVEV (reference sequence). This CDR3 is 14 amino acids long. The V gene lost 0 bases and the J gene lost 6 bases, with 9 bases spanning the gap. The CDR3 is CASSLSFGRQPQHF. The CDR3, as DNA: TGTGCCAGCAGTTTATCTTTTGGGCGTCAGCCCCAGCATTTT.

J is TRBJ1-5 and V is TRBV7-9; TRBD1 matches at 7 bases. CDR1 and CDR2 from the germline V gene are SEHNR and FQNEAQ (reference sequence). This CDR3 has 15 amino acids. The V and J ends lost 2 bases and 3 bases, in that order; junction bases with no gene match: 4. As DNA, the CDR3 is TGTGCCAGCAGCTTATATGGACAGGTCAATCAGCCCCAGCATTTT. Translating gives CASSLYGQVNQPQHF.

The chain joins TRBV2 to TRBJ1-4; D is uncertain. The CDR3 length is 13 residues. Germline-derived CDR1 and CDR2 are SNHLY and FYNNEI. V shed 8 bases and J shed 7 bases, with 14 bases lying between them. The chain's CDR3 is CASQQLPIEKLFF. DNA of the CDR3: TGTGCCAGCCAACAGCTACCGATTGAAAAACTGTTTTTT.

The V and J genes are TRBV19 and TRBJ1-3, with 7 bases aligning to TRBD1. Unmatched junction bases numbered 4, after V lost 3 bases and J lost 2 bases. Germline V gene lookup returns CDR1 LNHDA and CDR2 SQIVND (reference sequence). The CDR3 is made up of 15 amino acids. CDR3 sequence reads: CASSIDRVPGNTIYF. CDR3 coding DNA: TGTGCCAGTAGTATCGACAGGGTCCCTGGAAACACCATATATTTT.